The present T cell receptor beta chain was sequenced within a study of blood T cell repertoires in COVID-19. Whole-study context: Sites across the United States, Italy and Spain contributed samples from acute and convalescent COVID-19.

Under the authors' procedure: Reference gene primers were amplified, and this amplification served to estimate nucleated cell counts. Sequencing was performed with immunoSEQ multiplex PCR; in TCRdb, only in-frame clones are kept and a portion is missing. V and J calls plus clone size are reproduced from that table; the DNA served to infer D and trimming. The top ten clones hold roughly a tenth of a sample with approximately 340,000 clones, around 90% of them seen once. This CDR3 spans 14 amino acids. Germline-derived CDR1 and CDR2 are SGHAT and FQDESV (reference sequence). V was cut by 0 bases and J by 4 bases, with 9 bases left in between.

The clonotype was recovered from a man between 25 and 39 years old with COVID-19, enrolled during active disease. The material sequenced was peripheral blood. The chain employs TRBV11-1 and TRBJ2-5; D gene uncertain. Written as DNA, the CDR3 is TGTGCCAGCAGCTTAGCGCAAAGCTTAGAGACCCAGTACTTC. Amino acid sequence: CASSLAQSLETQYF.